Below, 21 T cell receptor beta chains from the same sample are listed, as sequenced in a study of cytomegalovirus exposure and HLA in healthy donors. The PCR employed 60 Vbeta primers together with 13 Jbeta primers. Sequencing was performed with immunoSEQ multiplex PCR; in TCRdb, only in-frame clones are kept and a portion is missing. The data show some 150,000 clones, roughly 83% seen once. Sequenced input: PBMCs. These receptors were obtained from a woman in her fifties or sixties in good health and CMV-seronegative.

This clone was observed once. The CDR3 region has the DNA TGTGCCTGGAGCCCAGGGGGCGGGTATAATTCACCCCTCCACTTT. It yields the protein CAWSPGGGYNSPLHF. The gene calls are TRBV30 and TRBJ1-6; TRBD1 aligns across 8 bases. CDR1 and CDR2 from the germline V gene are GTSNPN and SVGIG (reference sequence). V gave up 3 bases and J gave up 4 bases; unmatched junction bases: 5. CDR3 length: 15 residues.

The chain employs TRBV27 and TRBJ2-5; 12 nucleotides line up with TRBD2. The length of the CDR3 is 15 residues. Germline V gene sequence: CDR1 MNHEY, CDR2 SMNVEV (reference sequence). The J segment lost 5 bases and the V segment lost 4 bases, leaving 5 bases of the junction unmatched. As DNA, the CDR3 is TGTGCCAGCAGTTGGCTAGCGGGAGGGCGTGAGACCCAGTACTTC. Translating it yields CASSWLAGGRETQYF.

The J gene is TRBJ1-4, the V gene TRBV19; no clear D gene. The germline V gene encodes CDR1 LNHDA and CDR2 SQIVND (reference sequence). This CDR3 contains 14 residues. The germline V and J ends were trimmed by 6 bases and 7 bases, with 15 bases remaining between them. CDR3 nucleotides: TGTGCCAGTAGGGCGCGGGATAATGGTGAAAAACTGTTTTTT. It codes for CASRARDNGEKLFF.

CDR3 coding DNA: TGCGCCAGCGAACCTAGCGGCCTCAGAAATGAGCAGTTCTTC. This codes for CASEPSGLRNEQFF. This chain links TRBV5-1 with TRBJ2-1; 7 bases fit TRBD2. Per the germline V gene, CDR1 is SGHRS and CDR2 is YFSETQ. V lost 7 bases, J lost 7 bases, and 11 bases stayed unmatched. This CDR3 comprises 14 residues.

The gene calls are TRBV4-1 and TRBJ2-3; 7 bases match TRBD2. Trimming cost V 3 bases and J 2 bases; bases outside gene matches: 11. The CDR3 extends over 17 amino acids. Germline V gene data show CDR1 as MGHRA and CDR2 as YSYEKL. In DNA form, the CDR3 reads TGCGCCAGCAGCCAGGCCGGGGGACTACCCATCACAGATACGCAGTATTTT. It specifies CASSQAGGLPITDTQYF.

The CDR3 protein is CASSYGQGGNQPQHF. The CDR3, as DNA: TGTGCCAGCAGTTACGGACAGGGGGGAAATCAGCCCCAGCATTTT. This rearrangement joins TRBV6-5 to TRBJ1-5, with 10 bases aligning to TRBD1. This CDR3 is built from 15 residues. Per the germline V gene, CDR1 is MNHEY and CDR2 is SVGAGI. Losses at the gene ends were 2 bases for V and 4 bases for J; bases not matched to a gene: 2.

This sequence joins TRBV7-3 and TRBJ1-1; 7 bases align to TRBD1. This CDR3 is 15 amino acids long. The junction had 10 bases not matched to a gene; V was cut back by 4 bases and J by 5 bases. CDR1 is SGHTA, CDR2 FQGTGA, per germline. The CDR3 loop is CASSSQGRGRTEAFF. For the CDR3, the DNA is TGTGCCAGCAGCTCCCAAGGCAGGGGGAGAACTGAAGCTTTCTTT. Based on the CDR3 plus reference TRBV7-3 and TRBJ1-1, the full variable domain is GAGVSQTPSNKVTEKGKYVELRCDPISGHTALYWYRQSLGQGPEFLIYFQGTGAADDSGLPNDRFFAVRPEGSVSTLKIQRTERGDSAVYLCASSSQGRGRTEAFFGQGTRLTVV.

The V and J genes are TRBV28 and TRBJ2-1; TRBD2 might be the D (5 bases). CDR1 is MDHEN and CDR2 is SYDVKM in the germline V gene. Deletions cut 2 bases from V and 7 bases from J, with 18 bases between. The length of the CDR3 is 16 residues. DNA of the CDR3: TGTGCCAGCAGTTTAGAGGGTAGAACCGGTAGGAATGAGCAGTTCTTC. This gives the protein CASSLEGRTGRNEQFF.

The DNA for the CDR3 is TGTGCCAGCAGCTCCGACAGGGACTATGGCTACACCTTC. Its translation: CASSSDRDYGYTF. J is TRBJ1-2 and V is TRBV28; 7 bases are a match to TRBD1. The V gene end was trimmed by 6 bases and the J gene end by 3 bases; junction bases not matched to a gene: 4. This CDR3 has 13 residues. Germline loops: CDR1 MDHEN, CDR2 SYDVKM.

J is TRBJ1-5 and V is TRBV28; weak D call: TRBD1 (6 bases). This CDR3 spans 17 amino acids. The germline V gene encodes CDR1 MDHEN and CDR2 SYDVKM. V was pared by 6 bases and J by 0 bases, with 18 bases between. This CDR3 reads CASRTGTPSHSNQPQHF. In DNA, the CDR3 is TGTGCCAGCAGAACCGGGACACCGAGCCATAGCAATCAGCCCCAGCATTTT.

The rearrangement uses TRBV14 and TRBJ1-1, with 9 bases aligning to TRBD1. The CDR3 has 16 residues. Germline V gene sequence: CDR1 SGHDN, CDR2 FVKESK. V shed 4 bases and J 2 bases; nucleotides not matched to a gene: 8. In DNA, the CDR3 is TGTGCCAGCAGCCCTGGGACAGGGAATTTTAACACTGAAGCTTTCTTT. Protein: CASSPGTGNFNTEAFF. Full variable domain (rest looked up from reference TRBV14 and TRBJ1-1): EAGVTQFPSHSVIEKGQTVTLRCDPISGHDNLYWYRRVMGKEIKFLLHFVKESKQDESGMPNNRFLAERTGGTYSTLKVQPAELEDSGVYFCASSPGTGNFNTEAFFGQGTRLTVV.

The chain is built from TRBV6-6 and TRBJ2-7; maybe TRBD1 (5 bases). Per the germline V gene, CDR1 is MNHNY and CDR2 is SVGAGI (reference sequence). This CDR3 has 13 amino acids. V lost 7 bases, J lost 3 bases, and 13 bases lay in between. The CDR3 here is CASNNLQGYEQYF. DNA of the CDR3: TGTGCCAGCAACAATCTCCAGGGCTACGAGCAGTACTTC.

The V and J genes are TRBV19 and TRBJ1-3, with D tentatively TRBD1 (5 bases). V dropped 4 bases and J dropped 0 bases, with 16 bases sitting between them. The CDR3 has 17 amino acids. The V gene's germline CDR1 is LNHDA and CDR2 SQIVND (reference sequence). The CDR3 here is CASSTPRNRISGNTIYF. In DNA, the CDR3 is TGTGCCAGTAGTACCCCCAGGAACAGGATCTCTGGAAACACCATATATTTT.

This clone has only a few counts. The V and J genes are TRBV19 and TRBJ2-1; TRBD1 aligns across 10 bases. Trimming cost V 5 bases and J 12 bases; bases outside gene matches: 10. The CDR3 has 14 residues. Per the germline V gene, CDR1 is LNHDA and CDR2 is SQIVND (reference sequence). CDR3 bases: TGTGCCAGTAGTCTCAGGACAGGGGGTAGGGTGCAGTTCTTC. Protein sequence: CASSLRTGGRVQFF.

This rearrangement joins TRBV19 to TRBJ2-1; 7 bases agree with TRBD2. The CDR3 has 16 amino acids. From germline, CDR1 is LNHDA and CDR2 SQIVND (reference sequence). J lost 6 bases, V lost 8 bases, and 16 bases had no gene match. The DNA for the CDR3 is TGTGCCAGTCGTCTTAGCGGGTCCTTAAGCGGCAATGAGCAGTTCTTC. This encodes CASRLSGSLSGNEQFF.

This clone was detected only once. The chain carries TRBV2 and TRBJ2-2; D may be TRBD2 (6 bases). The CDR3 totals 14 residues. From germline, CDR1 is SNHLY and CDR2 FYNNEI. The ends were cut back, 4 bases at V and 7 bases at J, with 13 bases in the middle. The CDR3 region is CASSGFGGLGELFF. In DNA, the CDR3 is TGTGCCAGCAGTGGTTTTGGGGGACTCGGGGAGCTGTTTTTT.

This clone has more than one count but fewer than ten. V is TRBV7-3 and J is TRBJ1-2; 9 positions match TRBD1. This CDR3 has 13 residues. Looked up from germline, CDR1 is SGHTA and CDR2 is FQGTGA. The junction had 6 bases not matched to a gene; V was cut back by 5 bases and J by 8 bases. CDR3 coding DNA: TGTGCCAGCAGCCAGGGACAGGGAGTCGGCTACACCTTC. Its protein is CASSQGQGVGYTF.

This clone is a singleton in its sample. CDR3 nucleotides: TGTGCCAGCTCACCACAGGCTAGCGGGGGTGGGACCTCCTACAATGAGCAGTTCTTC. This translates into CASSPQASGGGTSYNEQFF. The rearrangement joins TRBV18 to TRBJ2-1, with 10 positions matching TRBD2. CDR1 and CDR2 from the germline V gene are KGHSH and LQKENI. V dropped 1 base and J dropped 0; count of bases not matched to a gene: 9. The CDR3 covers 19 residues.

Concerning this clone itself: A junction end diverges from the germline sequence, so it may reflect a read error. The rearrangement uses TRBV7-7 and TRBJ2-5, with 7 bases lining up with TRBD2. The V gene's germline CDR1 is SSHAT and CDR2 FNYEAQ (reference sequence). The CDR3 is 15 amino acids. The DNA for the CDR3 is TGTGCTAGCAGCTTAGCGGGCTCGTACCAAGAGACCCAGTACTTC. Protein product: CASSLAGSYQETQYF.

A single count supports this clone. This chain's CDR3 is CASGQTNTGELFF. The CDR3 DNA is TGTGCCAGCGGCCAGACTAACACCGGGGAGCTGTTTTTT. The rearrangement uses TRBV6-4 and TRBJ2-2; D gene unclear. The CDR3 totals 13 residues. Looked up from germline, CDR1 is MRHNA and CDR2 is SNTAGT. The V and J ends lost 8 bases and 2 bases respectively, with 9 bases between them.

This sequence joins TRBV9 and TRBJ2-7; TRBD2 matches at 10 bases. Per germline, CDR1 SGDLS and CDR2 YYNGEE. J lost 4 bases, V lost 0 bases, and 1 base had no gene match. This CDR3 has 14 amino acids. For the CDR3, the DNA is TGTGCCAGCAGCGTAGGAGCGGGAGGGTACGAGCAGTACTTC. It codes for CASSVGAGGYEQYF. Together with reference TRBV9 and TRBJ2-7, the CDR3 gives the full variable domain: DSGVTQTPKHLITATGQRVTLRCSPRSGDLSVYWYQQSLDQGLQFLIQYYNGEERAKGNILERFSAQQFPDLHSELNLSSLELGDSALYFCASSVGAGGYEQYFGPGTRLTVT.